This TCR beta chain originates from a study of molecular identifiers for immune sequencing clone quantification. This clonotype was detected ten times or more. TCRdb independently ran MiXCR on the PCR reads; one entry per CDR3 protein. The table includes about 640,000 distinct CDR3 sequences, 20% detected once. This CDR3 is 15 amino acids long. Germline assignment: CDR1 SEHNR and CDR2 FQNEAQ (reference sequence). V gave up 5 bases and J gave up 1 base; unmatched junction bases: 6. This sequence was found in a human donor in good health. Some libraries in this study had Jurkat cell RNA spiked in. Sequencing input: naive CD8+ T cells from blood, with Jurkat cell RNA spiked in. Subset denoted: FACS-sorted CD8+CD4-CCR7+CD45RA+ naive T cells. The rearrangement uses TRBV7-9 and TRBJ2-3, with TRBD1 matching 7 bases. This CDR3 reads CASSEQGSGTDTQYF. CDR3 bases: TGTGCCAGCAGCGAACAGGGGTCTGGCACAGATACGCAGTATTTT. The whole variable domain, remainder taken from reference TRBV7-9 and TRBJ2-3, is DTGVSQNPRHKITKRGQNVTFRCDPISEHNRLYWYRQTLGQGPEFLTYFQNEAQLEKSRLLSDRFSAERPKGSFSTLEIQRTEQGDSAMYLCASSEQGSGTDTQYFGPGTRLTVL.